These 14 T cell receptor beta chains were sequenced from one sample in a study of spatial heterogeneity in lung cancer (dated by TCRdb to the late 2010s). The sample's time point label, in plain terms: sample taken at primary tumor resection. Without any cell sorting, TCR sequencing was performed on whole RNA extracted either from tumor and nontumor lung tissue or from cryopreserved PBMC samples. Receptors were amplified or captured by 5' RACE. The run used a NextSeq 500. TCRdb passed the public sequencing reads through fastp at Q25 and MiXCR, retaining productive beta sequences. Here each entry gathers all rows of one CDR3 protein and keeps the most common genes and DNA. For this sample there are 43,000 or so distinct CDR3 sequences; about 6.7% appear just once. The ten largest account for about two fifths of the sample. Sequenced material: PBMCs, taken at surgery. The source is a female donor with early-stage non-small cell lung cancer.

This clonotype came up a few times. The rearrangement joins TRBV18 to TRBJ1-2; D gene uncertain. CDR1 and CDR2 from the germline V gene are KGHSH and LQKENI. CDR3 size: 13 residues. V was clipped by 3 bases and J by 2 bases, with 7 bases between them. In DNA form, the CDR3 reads TGTGCCAGCTCACCCGACGCCAACTATGGCTACACCTTC. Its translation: CASSPDANYGYTF.

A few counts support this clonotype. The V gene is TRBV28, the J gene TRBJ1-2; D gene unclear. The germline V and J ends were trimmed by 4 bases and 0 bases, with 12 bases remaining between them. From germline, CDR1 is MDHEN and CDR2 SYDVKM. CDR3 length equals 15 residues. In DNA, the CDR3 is TGTGCCAGCAGTTCCCGGACTAATACTAACTATGGCTACACCTTC. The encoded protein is CASSSRTNTNYGYTF.

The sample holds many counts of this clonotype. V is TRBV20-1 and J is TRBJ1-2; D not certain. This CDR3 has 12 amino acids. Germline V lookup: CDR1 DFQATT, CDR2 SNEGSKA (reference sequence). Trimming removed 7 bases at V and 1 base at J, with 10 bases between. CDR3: CSEQSLNYGYTF. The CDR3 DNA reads TGCAGTGAGCAGAGTCTTAACTATGGCTACACCTTC.

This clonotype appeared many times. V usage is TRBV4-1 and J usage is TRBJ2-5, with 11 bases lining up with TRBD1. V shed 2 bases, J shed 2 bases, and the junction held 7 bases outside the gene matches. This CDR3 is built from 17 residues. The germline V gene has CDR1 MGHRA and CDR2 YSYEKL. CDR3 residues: CASSQTMGQGGQETQYF. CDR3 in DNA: TGCGCCAGCAGCCAAACGATGGGACAGGGGGGGCAAGAGACCCAGTACTTC.

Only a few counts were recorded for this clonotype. CDR3 nucleotides: TGTGCCAGCAGTAACAGGGGGAAGGGGGACACTGAAGCTTTCTTT. It translates to CASSNRGKGDTEAFF. V and J are TRBV12-3 or TRBV12-4 and TRBJ1-1; 8 positions match TRBD1. Trimming took 5 bases from V and 3 from J; bases not matched to a gene: 8. The CDR3 spans 15 residues.

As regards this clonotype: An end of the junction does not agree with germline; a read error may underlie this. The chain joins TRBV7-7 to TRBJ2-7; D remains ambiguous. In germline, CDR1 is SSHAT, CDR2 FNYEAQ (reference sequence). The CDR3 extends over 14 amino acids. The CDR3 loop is CASSFGPTSREQYF. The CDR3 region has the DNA TGTGCTAGCAGCTTTGGGCCGACCTCCCGCGAGCAGTACTTC.

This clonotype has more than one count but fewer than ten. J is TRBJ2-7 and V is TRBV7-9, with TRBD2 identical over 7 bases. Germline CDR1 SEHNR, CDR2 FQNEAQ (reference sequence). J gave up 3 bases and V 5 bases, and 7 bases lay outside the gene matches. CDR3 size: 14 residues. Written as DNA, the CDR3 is TGTGCCAGCAGCCTCTCCCCGGGAGGCTACGAGCAGTACTTC. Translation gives CASSLSPGGYEQYF.

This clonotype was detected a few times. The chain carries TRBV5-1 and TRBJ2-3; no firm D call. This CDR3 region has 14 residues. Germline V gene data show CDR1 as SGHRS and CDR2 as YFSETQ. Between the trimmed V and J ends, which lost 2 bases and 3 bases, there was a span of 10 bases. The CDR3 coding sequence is TGCGCCAGCAGCTTCGACTCCCTTACAGATACGCAGTATTTT. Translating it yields CASSFDSLTDTQYF.

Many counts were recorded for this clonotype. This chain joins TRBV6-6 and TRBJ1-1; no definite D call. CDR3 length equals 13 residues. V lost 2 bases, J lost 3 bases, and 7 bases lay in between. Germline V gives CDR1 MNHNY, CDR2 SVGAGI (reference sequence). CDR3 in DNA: TGTGCCAGCAGTTACGACCGAGACACTGAAGCTTTCTTT. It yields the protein CASSYDRDTEAFF.

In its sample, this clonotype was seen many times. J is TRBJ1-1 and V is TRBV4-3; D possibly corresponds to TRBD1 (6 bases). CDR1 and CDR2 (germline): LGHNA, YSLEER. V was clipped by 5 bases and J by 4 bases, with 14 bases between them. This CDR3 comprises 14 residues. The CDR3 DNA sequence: TGCGCCAGCAGCGAACAGGGTTGGGGCACTGAAGCTTTCTTT. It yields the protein CASSEQGWGTEAFF.

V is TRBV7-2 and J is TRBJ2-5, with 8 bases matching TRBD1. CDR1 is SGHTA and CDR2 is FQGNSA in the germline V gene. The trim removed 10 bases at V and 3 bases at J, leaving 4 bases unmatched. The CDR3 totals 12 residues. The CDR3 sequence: CATDRAEETQYF. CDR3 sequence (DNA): TGTGCCACGGACAGGGCTGAAGAGACCCAGTACTTC.

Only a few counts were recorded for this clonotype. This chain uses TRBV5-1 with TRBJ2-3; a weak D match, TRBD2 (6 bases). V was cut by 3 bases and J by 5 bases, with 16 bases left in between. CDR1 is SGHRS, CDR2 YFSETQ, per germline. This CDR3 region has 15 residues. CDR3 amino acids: CASSWTNSREDTQYF. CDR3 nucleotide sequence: TGCGCCAGCAGCTGGACTAACTCGCGGGAAGATACGCAGTATTTT. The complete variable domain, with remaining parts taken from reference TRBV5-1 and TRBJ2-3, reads KAGVTQTPRYLIKTRGQQVTLSCSPISGHRSVSWYQQTPGQGLQFLFEYFSETQRNKGNFPGRFSGRQFSNSRSEMNVSTLELGDSALYLCASSWTNSREDTQYFGPGTRLTVL.

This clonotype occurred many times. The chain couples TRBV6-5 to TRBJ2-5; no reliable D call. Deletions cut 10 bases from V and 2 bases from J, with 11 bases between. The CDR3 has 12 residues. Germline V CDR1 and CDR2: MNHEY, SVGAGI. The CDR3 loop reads CATTDLQETQYF. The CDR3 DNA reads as TGTGCCACTACTGACCTGCAAGAGACCCAGTACTTC.

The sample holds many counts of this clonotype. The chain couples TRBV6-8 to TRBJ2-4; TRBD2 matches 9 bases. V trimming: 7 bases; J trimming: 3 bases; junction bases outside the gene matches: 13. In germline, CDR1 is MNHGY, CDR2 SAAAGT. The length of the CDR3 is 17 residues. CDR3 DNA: TGTGCCAGCACCGGGACTAGCCTGGTCCCTATCAAAAACATTCAGTACTTC. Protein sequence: CASTGTSLVPIKNIQYF.